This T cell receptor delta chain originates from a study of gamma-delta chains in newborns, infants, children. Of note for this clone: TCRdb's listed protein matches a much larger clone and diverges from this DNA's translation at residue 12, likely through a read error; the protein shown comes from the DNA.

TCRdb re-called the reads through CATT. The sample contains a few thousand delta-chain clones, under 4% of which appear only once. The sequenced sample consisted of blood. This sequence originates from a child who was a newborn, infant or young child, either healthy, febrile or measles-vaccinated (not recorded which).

The CDR3 coding sequence is TGTGCCTGTGACAAAGTACTGGGGGATCTCTCCCGGGACACCCGACAGATGTTTTTC. Translating gives CACDKVLGDLSRDTRQMFF. This chain links TRDV2 with TRDJ3, with 10 bases lining up with TRDD3. CDR1 GEAIGNYY and CDR2 EKD come from the germline V gene. The CDR3 is 19 amino acids.